Listed below are T cell receptor beta chains from one sample, sequenced in a study of cytomegalovirus exposure and HLA in healthy donors. TCRdb's table, derived via immunoSEQ multiplex PCR, lists solely in-frame clones and lacks some. The sample holds 100,000 to 150,000 clones, 75% to 90% seen once. Material: PBMCs. The receptors shown here come from a female donor in good health and CMV-seropositive. The CDR3 runs from the conserved cysteine through the conserved F or W. The D gene is left open where the match is weak. The size field is filled for only some rows; it gives once, few, many or a size class.

clone size: .
D gene: .
J gene: TRBJ2-7
CDR3 length: 13
V gene: TRBV5-1
CDR3 protein: CASSLVRGYEQYF
CDR3 DNA: TGCGCCAGCAGCTTGGTGCGGGGCTACGAGCAGTACTTC

clone size: .
D gene: TRBD1
J gene: TRBJ1-6
CDR3 length: 16
V gene: TRBV25-1
CDR3 protein: CATARQGNSYNSPLHF
CDR3 DNA: TGTGCCACTGCTCGACAGGGGAACTCCTATAATTCACCCCTCCACTTT

clone size: .
D gene: .
J gene: TRBJ1-2
CDR3 length: 13
V gene: TRBV30
CDR3 protein: CAWTSGSPRGYTF
CDR3 DNA: TGTGCCTGGACATCGGGGTCCCCCCGTGGCTACACCTTC

clone size: .
D gene: TRBD1
J gene: TRBJ2-7
CDR3 length: 14
V gene: TRBV5-1
CDR3 protein: CASAAGQGGYEQYF
CDR3 DNA: TGCGCCAGCGCCGCGGGACAGGGAGGCTACGAGCAGTACTTC

clone size: .
D gene: .
J gene: TRBJ1-2
CDR3 length: 12
V gene: TRBV6-4
CDR3 protein: CARGRENYGYTF
CDR3 DNA: TGTGCCAGGGGTCGGGAGAACTATGGCTACACCTTC

clone size: .
D gene: .
J gene: TRBJ1-5
CDR3 length: 13
V gene: TRBV7-9
CDR3 protein: CSSSFEGNQPQHF
CDR3 DNA: TGTTCCAGCAGCTTCGAGGGAAATCAGCCCCAGCATTTT

clone size: .
D gene: TRBD1
J gene: TRBJ1-1
CDR3 length: 14
V gene: TRBV5-1
CDR3 protein: CASSWDRGNTEAFF
CDR3 DNA: TGCGCCAGCAGCTGGGACAGGGGGAACACTGAAGCTTTCTTT

clone size: few
D gene: .
J gene: TRBJ1-4
CDR3 length: 13
V gene: TRBV27
CDR3 protein: CASKAGTNEKLFF
CDR3 DNA: TGTGCCAGCAAAGCCGGGACTAATGAAAAACTGTTTTTT

clone size: .
D gene: TRBD2
J gene: TRBJ2-7
CDR3 length: 13
V gene: TRBV27
CDR3 protein: CASRGTARGEQYF
CDR3 DNA: TGTGCCAGCAGGGGGACGGCGCGGGGGGAGCAGTACTTC

clone size: .
D gene: TRBD1
J gene: TRBJ1-5
CDR3 length: 14
V gene: TRBV18
CDR3 protein: CASSRTGGPQPQHF
CDR3 DNA: TGTGCCAGCTCGCGGACAGGGGGGCCTCAGCCCCAGCATTTT

clone size: .
D gene: .
J gene: TRBJ1-6
CDR3 length: 13
V gene: TRBV5-1
CDR3 protein: CASSSTANSPLHF
CDR3 DNA: TGCGCCAGCAGCTCGACAGCTAATTCACCCCTCCACTTT

clone size: .
D gene: .
J gene: TRBJ2-3
CDR3 length: 13
V gene: TRBV6-5
CDR3 protein: CASGQIDTDTQYF
CDR3 DNA: TGTGCCAGCGGACAGATCGATACAGATACGCAGTATTTT

clone size: .
D gene: .
J gene: TRBJ1-5
CDR3 length: 14
V gene: TRBV19
CDR3 protein: CASSPSRGNQPQHF
CDR3 DNA: TGTGCCAGTAGTCCCTCCAGGGGCAATCAGCCCCAGCATTTT

clone size: .
D gene: .
J gene: TRBJ2-7
CDR3 length: 13
V gene: TRBV5-4
CDR3 protein: CASSVLGHYEQYF
CDR3 DNA: TGTGCCAGCAGCGTCCTGGGGCACTACGAGCAGTACTTC

clone size: .
D gene: TRBD1
J gene: TRBJ1-4
CDR3 length: 14
V gene: TRBV2
CDR3 protein: CASTPDRGHEKLFF
CDR3 DNA: TGTGCCAGCACCCCGGACAGGGGGCACGAAAAACTGTTTTTT

clone size: .
D gene: .
J gene: TRBJ1-6
CDR3 length: 16
V gene: TRBV27
CDR3 protein: CASSFGVPTPGSPLHF
CDR3 DNA: TGTGCCAGCAGTTTCGGGGTCCCCACTCCGGGTTCACCCCTCCACTTT

clone size: .
D gene: .
J gene: TRBJ2-3
CDR3 length: 14
V gene: TRBV12-5
CDR3 protein: CASVKGLGSGTQYF
CDR3 DNA: TGTGCTAGTGTTAAGGGGTTGGGGTCGGGTACGCAGTATTTT

clone size: .
D gene: TRBD1
J gene: TRBJ1-2
CDR3 length: 16
V gene: TRBV18
CDR3 protein: CASSPPEGQGRRGYTF
CDR3 DNA: TGTGCCAGCTCACCACCCGAGGGACAGGGACGGCGAGGCTACACCTTC

clone size: .
D gene: .
J gene: TRBJ2-3
CDR3 length: 12
V gene: TRBV2
CDR3 protein: CASSLFTDTQYF
CDR3 DNA: TGTGCCAGCAGTCTCTTCACAGATACGCAGTATTTT

clone size: .
D gene: TRBD1
J gene: TRBJ1-6
CDR3 length: 16
V gene: TRBV7-6
CDR3 protein: CASSLLGGQGGSPLHF
CDR3 DNA: TGTGCCAGCAGCTTACTGGGAGGACAGGGTGGATCACCCCTCCACTTT

clone size: .
D gene: TRBD2
J gene: TRBJ2-3
CDR3 length: 19
V gene: TRBV4-3
CDR3 protein: CASSQDWGTSGGGTDTQYF
CDR3 DNA: TGCGCCAGCAGCCAAGATTGGGGGACTAGCGGGGGTGGCACAGATACGCAGTATTTT

clone size: .
D gene: .
J gene: TRBJ2-2
CDR3 length: 13
V gene: TRBV6-5
CDR3 protein: CASSYGERRELFF
CDR3 DNA: TGTGCCAGCAGTTACGGGGAGAGGCGGGAGCTGTTTTTT

clone size: .
D gene: .
J gene: TRBJ1-4
CDR3 length: 17
V gene: TRBV9
CDR3 protein: CASTRGGAPATNEKLFF
CDR3 DNA: TGTGCCAGCACCCGCGGGGGAGCCCCAGCAACTAATGAAAAACTGTTTTTT

clone size: .
D gene: TRBD1
J gene: TRBJ1-2
CDR3 length: 17
V gene: TRBV4-2
CDR3 protein: CASSQVLSAGTEDGYTF
CDR3 DNA: TGTGCCAGCAGCCAAGTATTGTCGGCCGGGACAGAAGATGGCTACACCTTC

clone size: .
D gene: TRBD1
J gene: TRBJ1-2
CDR3 length: 12
V gene: TRBV10-1
CDR3 protein: CASSPQGDGYTF
CDR3 DNA: TGCGCCAGCAGTCCACAGGGGGACGGCTACACCTTC

clone size: few
D gene: TRBD1
J gene: TRBJ2-7
CDR3 length: 14
V gene: TRBV6-5
CDR3 protein: CASRLGQGSYEQYF
CDR3 DNA: TGTGCCAGCAGATTGGGACAGGGGTCCTACGAGCAGTACTTC

clone size: .
D gene: .
J gene: TRBJ1-5
CDR3 length: 13
V gene: TRBV30
CDR3 protein: CAWSAGGVQPQHF
CDR3 DNA: TGTGCCTGGAGTGCAGGAGGGGTCCAGCCCCAGCATTTT

clone size: .
D gene: .
J gene: TRBJ1-5
CDR3 length: 15
V gene: TRBV18
CDR3 protein: CASSPNSGGNQPQHF
CDR3 DNA: TGTGCCAGCTCACCAAATAGCGGCGGCAATCAGCCCCAGCATTTT

clone size: .
D gene: .
J gene: TRBJ2-6
CDR3 length: 18
V gene: TRBV7-9
CDR3 protein: CASSPRGGGPSGANVLTF
CDR3 DNA: TGTGCCAGCAGCCCACGAGGGGGGGGCCCCTCTGGGGCCAACGTCCTGACTTTC

clone size: .
D gene: .
J gene: TRBJ2-6
CDR3 length: 16
V gene: TRBV5-1
CDR3 protein: CASSTTGSSGANVLTF
CDR3 DNA: TGCGCCAGCAGCACGACGGGAAGCTCTGGGGCCAACGTCCTGACTTTC

clone size: .
D gene: TRBD2
J gene: TRBJ2-3
CDR3 length: 15
V gene: TRBV2
CDR3 protein: CASSPVSGGADTQYF
CDR3 DNA: TGTGCCAGCAGTCCAGTGAGCGGGGGGGCAGATACGCAGTATTTT

clone size: .
D gene: .
J gene: TRBJ1-2
CDR3 length: 13
V gene: TRBV30
CDR3 protein: CACTKSTPVGYTF
CDR3 DNA: TGTGCCTGTACCAAAAGCACGCCGGTGGGCTACACCTTC

clone size: .
D gene: TRBD1
J gene: TRBJ1-1
CDR3 length: 14
V gene: TRBV16
CDR3 protein: CASSHRDRGPEAFF
CDR3 DNA: TGTGCCAGCAGCCACAGGGACAGGGGTCCTGAAGCTTTCTTT

clone size: once
D gene: .
J gene: TRBJ2-5
CDR3 length: 11
V gene: TRBV7-7
CDR3 protein: CASAGGGTQYF
CDR3 DNA: TGTGCCAGCGCGGGCGGTGGGACCCAGTACTTC

clone size: .
D gene: TRBD2
J gene: TRBJ2-5
CDR3 length: 15
V gene: TRBV27
CDR3 protein: CASSTQTSGQETQYF
CDR3 DNA: TGTGCCAGCAGTACACAAACTAGCGGTCAAGAGACCCAGTACTTC

clone size: once
D gene: TRBD1
J gene: TRBJ1-1
CDR3 length: 15
V gene: TRBV2
CDR3 protein: CASSARGRRGTEAFF
CDR3 DNA: TGTGCCAGTTCCGCAAGGGGGCGGCGGGGCACTGAAGCTTTCTTT

clone size: .
D gene: .
J gene: TRBJ2-7
CDR3 length: 14
V gene: TRBV7-2
CDR3 protein: CASSLSRSSYEQYF
CDR3 DNA: TGTGCCAGCAGCCTAAGCCGGTCCTCCTACGAGCAGTACTTC

clone size: .
D gene: TRBD1
J gene: TRBJ2-7
CDR3 length: 15
V gene: TRBV6-5
CDR3 protein: CASTPGQGSSYEQYF
CDR3 DNA: TGTGCCAGCACTCCGGGACAGGGGTCCTCCTACGAGCAGTACTTC

clone size: few
D gene: .
J gene: TRBJ1-2
CDR3 length: 17
V gene: TRBV27
CDR3 protein: CASSLKGGAGIGYGYTF
CDR3 DNA: TGTGCCAGCAGTTTAAAAGGCGGGGCAGGGATAGGGTATGGCTACACCTTC

clone size: .
D gene: .
J gene: TRBJ2-6
CDR3 length: 15
V gene: TRBV2
CDR3 protein: CASKGGQAGANVLTF
CDR3 DNA: TGTGCCAGCAAGGGGGGGCAAGCTGGGGCCAACGTCCTGACTTTC

clone size: .
D gene: TRBD1
J gene: TRBJ2-2
CDR3 length: 17
V gene: TRBV28
CDR3 protein: CASSRYTGGVSLGELFF
CDR3 DNA: TGTGCCAGCAGTCGATATACAGGGGGCGTGTCCCTCGGGGAGCTGTTTTTT

clone size: .
D gene: .
J gene: TRBJ1-1
CDR3 length: 16
V gene: TRBV7-2
CDR3 protein: CASSLVAPATGTEAFF
CDR3 DNA: TGTGCCAGCAGCTTAGTCGCTCCAGCGACGGGGACTGAAGCTTTCTTT

clone size: few
D gene: .
J gene: TRBJ2-3
CDR3 length: 13
V gene: TRBV19
CDR3 protein: CASSIDHANTQYF
CDR3 DNA: TGTGCCAGTAGTATAGATCATGCGAATACGCAGTATTTT

clone size: .
D gene: .
J gene: TRBJ1-2
CDR3 length: 15
V gene: TRBV15
CDR3 protein: CATSRDGGLGYGYTF
CDR3 DNA: TGTGCCACCAGCAGAGACGGGGGGCTCGGCTATGGCTACACCTTC

clone size: .
D gene: .
J gene: TRBJ2-5
CDR3 length: 13
V gene: TRBV19
CDR3 protein: CASRSVYLETQYF
CDR3 DNA: TGTGCCAGTAGATCGGTCTACCTAGAGACCCAGTACTTC

clone size: .
D gene: .
J gene: TRBJ1-5
CDR3 length: 15
V gene: TRBV5-4
CDR3 protein: CASSRGGGVNQPQHF
CDR3 DNA: TGTGCCAGCAGCCGAGGCGGGGGGGTCAATCAGCCCCAGCATTTT

clone size: .
D gene: TRBD1
J gene: TRBJ2-2
CDR3 length: 18
V gene: TRBV27
CDR3 protein: CASSSFYRDRSHTGELFF
CDR3 DNA: TGTGCCAGCAGTTCATTCTACCGGGACAGGAGCCACACCGGGGAGCTGTTTTTT

clone size: .
D gene: .
J gene: TRBJ1-2
CDR3 length: 12
V gene: TRBV7-9
CDR3 protein: CASSRANYGYTF
CDR3 DNA: TGTGCCAGCAGCCGAGCTAACTATGGCTACACCTTC

clone size: .
D gene: .
J gene: TRBJ2-1
CDR3 length: 15
V gene: TRBV10-1
CDR3 protein: CASSEWQGSNNEQFF
CDR3 DNA: TGCGCCAGCAGTGAGTGGCAGGGGTCGAACAATGAGCAGTTCTTC

clone size: once
D gene: .
J gene: TRBJ2-7
CDR3 length: 15
V gene: TRBV4-3
CDR3 protein: CASSQDREGPYEQYF
CDR3 DNA: TGCGCCAGCAGCCAAGATCGCGAGGGCCCCTACGAGCAGTACTTC

clone size: .
D gene: TRBD1
J gene: TRBJ1-2
CDR3 length: 17
V gene: TRBV11-1
CDR3 protein: CASSLIAGGRQGASYTF
CDR3 DNA: TGTGCCAGCAGCCTCATTGCTGGAGGGCGACAGGGGGCAAGCTACACCTTC

clone size: .
D gene: TRBD1
J gene: TRBJ2-3
CDR3 length: 16
V gene: TRBV27
CDR3 protein: CATSLRTGGWTDTQYF
CDR3 DNA: TGTGCCACTTCGCTCCGAACAGGGGGATGGACAGATACGCAGTATTTT